Included here is one TCR beta chain sequence, with context. In the original processing: For nucleated cells, counts were estimated from reference gene primer amplification. Assay used: immunoSEQ multiplex PCR; TCRdb lists only in-frame clones, some missing. Clone size and V and J calls were adopted from that table, with D and trimming inferred from the DNA. This table has more than 95,000 clones, over 75% appearing once. The data originate from a study of blood T cell repertoires in COVID-19. Study overall: Nucleic acid was either cDNA or gDNA, and it came from T cells, B-cell-depleted T cells, or PBMCs.

The CDR3 runs to 14 residues. The germline V and J ends were trimmed by 1 base and 6 bases, with 9 bases remaining between them. Germline lookup yields CDR1 LGHDT and CDR2 YNNKEL (reference sequence). The sequenced sample was peripheral blood. The chain combines TRBV3-1 (or the pseudogene TRBV3-2) with TRBJ2-2; D remains unclear. This sequence was found in an older man with active or convalescent COVID-19. DNA for the CDR3: TGTGCCAGCAGCCAAGGCCTTAGAGCCGGGGAGCTGTTTTTT. Translated: CASSQGLRAGELFF.